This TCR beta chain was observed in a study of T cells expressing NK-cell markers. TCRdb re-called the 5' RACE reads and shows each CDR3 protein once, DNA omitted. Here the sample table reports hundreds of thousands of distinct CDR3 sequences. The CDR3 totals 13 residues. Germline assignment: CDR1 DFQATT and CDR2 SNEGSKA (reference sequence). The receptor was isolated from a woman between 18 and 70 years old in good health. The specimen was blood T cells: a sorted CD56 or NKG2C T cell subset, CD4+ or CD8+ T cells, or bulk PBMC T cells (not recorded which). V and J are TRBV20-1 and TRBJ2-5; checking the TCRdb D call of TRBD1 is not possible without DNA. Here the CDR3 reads CSATGQRGETQYF.